Following are 22 T cell receptor beta chains from one sample sequenced in a study of cytomegalovirus exposure and HLA in healthy donors. The study ran its PCR with 60 Vbeta and 13 Jbeta primers. Clones were read by immunoSEQ multiplex PCR, and TCRdb kept only the in-frame ones, dropping some. The table lists about 130,000 clones, roughly 85% of them singletons. The sample was PBMCs. The origin of the receptors is a man in his forties in good health and CMV-seronegative.

The chain has TRBV11-2 and TRBJ2-4, with TRBD2 matching 13 bases. After removal of 5 bases from V and 0 bases from J, the junction contained 7 bases not matched to a gene. The CDR3 spans 18 residues. CDR1 is SGHAT, CDR2 FQNNGV, per germline. The CDR3 loop is CASSTGLAGVIAKNIQYF. CDR3 nucleotides: TGTGCCAGCAGCACAGGACTAGCGGGAGTTATAGCCAAAAACATTCAGTACTTC. Drawing the rest from reference TRBV11-2 and TRBJ2-4, the complete variable domain is EAGVAQSPRYKIIEKRQSVAFWCNPISGHATLYWYQQILGQGPKLLIQFQNNGVVDDSQLPKDRFSAERLKGVDSTLKIQPAKLEDSAVYLCASSTGLAGVIAKNIQYFGAGTRLSVL.

This clone occurred a few times. The chain has TRBV5-4 and TRBJ1-4; TRBD1 agrees at 7 bases. The CDR3 runs to 15 residues. Germline loops: CDR1 SGHNT, CDR2 YYREEE (reference sequence). The ends lost 3 bases at V and 7 bases at J; junction bases unmatched: 9. The CDR3 nucleotides read TGTGCCAGCAGCTATACAGGGGAGGACTCTGAAAAACTGTTTTTT. Amino acid sequence: CASSYTGEDSEKLFF. The variable domain in full, with the rest retrieved from reference TRBV5-4 and TRBJ1-4, is ETGVTQSPTHLIKTRGQQVTLRCSSQSGHNTVSWYQQALGQGPQFIFQYYREEENGRGNFPPRFSGLQFPNYSSELNVNALELDDSALYLCASSYTGEDSEKLFFGSGTQLSVL.

This sequence joins TRBV9 and TRBJ2-5; 11 bases align to TRBD1. The better agreement between TRBJ2-7 and the DNA end casts doubt on the J call. The CDR3 spans 15 residues. Germline CDR1 SGDLS, CDR2 YYNGEE. The CDR3 region is CASSVAGQGAYEQYF. The CDR3 region has the DNA TGTGCCAGCAGCGTAGCGGGACAGGGGGCCTACGAGCAGTACTTC.

This clone has a single count. V and J are TRBV5-1 and TRBJ1-4; D is uncertain. V dropped 1 base and J dropped 7 bases, with 5 bases sitting between them. The germline CDR1 and CDR2 sequences are SGHRS and YFSETQ. The CDR3 contains 12 residues. This chain's CDR3 is CASSLQFEKLFF. CDR3 nucleotides: TGCGCCAGCAGCTTGCAGTTTGAAAAACTGTTTTTT.

The chain joins TRBV18 to TRBJ2-7, with TRBD2 matching over 8 bases. The CDR3 runs 15 residues. In germline, CDR1 is KGHSH, CDR2 LQKENI. The V and J ends lost 1 base and 7 bases, in that order; junction bases with no gene match: 9. The CDR3 loop is CASSPQRAGVQEQYF. The CDR3 DNA sequence: TGTGCCAGCTCACCACAGAGAGCGGGAGTGCAAGAGCAGTACTTC.

The chain is built from TRBV19 and TRBJ2-2; perhaps TRBD2 as D (6 bases). This CDR3 contains 14 residues. V lost 10 bases, J lost 4 bases, and 16 bases lay in between. Germline CDR1 and CDR2: LNHDA and SQIVND (reference sequence). CDR3: CATPGHSGTGELFF. The DNA for the CDR3 is TGTGCCACCCCAGGTCATAGCGGCACCGGGGAGCTGTTTTTT.

The V gene is TRBV5-1, the J gene TRBJ1-1, with D maybe TRBD1 (5 bases). Germline-derived CDR1 and CDR2 are SGHRS and YFSETQ. This CDR3 contains 14 residues. Trimming removed 4 bases at V and 0 bases at J, with 10 bases between. The CDR3 reads CASSPTVVNTEAFF. The CDR3 nucleotides are TGCGCCAGCAGCCCGACAGTTGTGAACACTGAAGCTTTCTTT.

This chain connects TRBV7-2 to TRBJ2-3; D gene uncertain. V gave up 3 bases and J gave up 6 bases, with 10 bases separating them. The length of the CDR3 is 13 residues. Germline CDR1 reads SGHTA; CDR2 reads FQGNSA. CDR3 region: CASSFLLSDTQYF. The CDR3 DNA reads as TGTGCCAGCAGCTTCCTCCTGAGTGATACGCAGTATTTT. The complete variable domain, with remaining parts taken from reference TRBV7-2 and TRBJ2-3, reads GAGVSQSPSNKVTEKGKDVELRCDPISGHTALYWYRQSLGQGLEFLIYFQGNSAPDKSGLPSDRFSAERTGGSVSTLTIQRTQQEDSAVYLCASSFLLSDTQYFGPGTRLTVL.

This chain connects TRBV5-1 to TRBJ2-7, with 14 bases lining up with TRBD2. Germline CDR1 and CDR2: SGHRS and YFSETQ. J was trimmed by 6 bases and V by 4 bases; bases with no gene match: 3. The CDR3 length is 14 residues. CDR3 in amino acids: CASSGTSGSLEQYF. CDR3 DNA sequence: TGCGCCAGCAGCGGGACTAGCGGGAGTCTCGAGCAGTACTTC.

This sequence joins TRBV7-3 and TRBJ1-1; tentative D call: TRBD1 (6 bases). This CDR3 contains 13 residues. In germline, CDR1 is SGHTA, CDR2 FQGTGA. V was cut by 1 base and J by 5 bases, with 8 bases left in between. CDR3 coding DNA: TGTGCCAGCAGCTTAAACAGGGATACTGAAGCTTTCTTT. Residues: CASSLNRDTEAFF.

The rearrangement uses TRBV29-1 and TRBJ2-7; 10 positions agree with TRBD1. From germline, CDR1 is SQVTM and CDR2 ANQGSEA. J gave up 7 bases and V 7 bases, and 13 bases lay outside the gene matches. The CDR3 runs to 14 residues. The CDR3 loop is CSARGGQGTREQYF. In DNA form, the CDR3 reads TGCAGCGCCCGAGGGGGACAGGGGACGAGGGAGCAGTACTTC.

This chain joins TRBV6-4 and TRBJ2-7, with a tentative D call TRBD2 (7 bases). The CDR3 has 13 amino acids. V was pared by 4 bases and J by 4 bases, with 11 bases between. Germline-derived CDR1 and CDR2 are MRHNA and SNTAGT. The CDR3 bases are TGTGCCAGCAGTGCAGGGGAGGGTTACGAGCAGTACTTC. Amino acid sequence: CASSAGEGYEQYF.

This clone occurred once. CDR3 nucleotides: TGTGCCAGCAGTTTAGGAGGGGTTAATGGCGGCTACACCTTC. This encodes CASSLGGVNGGYTF. The rearrangement joins TRBV27 to TRBJ1-2, with a tentative D call TRBD1 (5 bases). The V end was cut by 2 bases, the J end by 8 bases, with 15 bases between. Germline CDR1 and CDR2: MNHEY and SMNVEV (reference sequence). The CDR3 is made up of 14 amino acids.

The chain uses TRBV12-5 and TRBJ2-5; TRBD2 matches at 13 bases. The J call may not be correct, given that the DNA end is closer to TRBJ2-7. Looked up from germline, CDR1 is LGHNT and CDR2 is FRNRAP. CDR3 length: 14 amino acids. The CDR3 nucleotides are TGTGCTAGTTCCGGGACTAGCGGGGACTACGAGCAGTACTTC. Protein product: CASSGTSGDYEQYF.

The chain carries TRBV7-3 and TRBJ2-1; 12 bases line up with TRBD2. J was trimmed by 8 bases and V by 4 bases; bases with no gene match: 9. Germline loops: CDR1 SGHTA, CDR2 FQGTGA. The CDR3 is 16 amino acids. The CDR3 DNA reads as TGTGCCAGCAGCTCTAGCGGGGGGGGTAGCCGGGATGAGCAGTTCTTC. It specifies CASSSSGGGSRDEQFF.

The chain couples TRBV5-1 to TRBJ2-2; the match to TRBD2 covers 12 bases. V shed 3 bases and J 2 bases; nucleotides not matched to a gene: 5. The CDR3 covers 17 residues. In germline, CDR1 is SGHRS, CDR2 YFSETQ. The CDR3, as DNA: TGCGCCAGCAGCTGGAGGACTAGCGGGGTAAACACCGGGGAGCTGTTTTTT. It translates to CASSWRTSGVNTGELFF.

This clone has just one count. This chain joins TRBV4-1 and TRBJ1-2; TRBD1 matches 7 bases. Germline V gene lookup returns CDR1 MGHRA and CDR2 YSYEKL. After removal of 0 bases from V and 8 bases from J, the junction contained 12 bases not matched to a gene. The CDR3 runs 16 residues. Here the CDR3 reads CASSQEGQGVWGGYTF. The CDR3 DNA is TGCGCCAGCAGCCAAGAGGGGCAGGGGGTCTGGGGGGGCTACACCTTC.

The rearrangement joins TRBV11-3 to TRBJ2-3, with D hard to call. V was shortened by 1 base and J by 2 bases, with 7 bases between the two germline ends. The germline V gene has CDR1 SGHNT and CDR2 YENEEA. CDR3 size: 14 residues. The CDR3 sequence: CASSLAATTDTQYF. CDR3 DNA sequence: TGTGCCAGCAGCTTAGCTGCTACCACAGATACGCAGTATTTT.

As concerns this clone: At the DNA level, this CDR3 is encoded by other sequences in the same sample as well. V and J are TRBV7-9 and TRBJ1-2; no clear D. CDR3 length: 13 residues. The ends were cut back, 3 bases at V and 3 bases at J, with 8 bases in the middle. In germline, CDR1 is SEHNR, CDR2 FQNEAQ (reference sequence). This chain's CDR3 is CASSLGTHYGYTF. Here the CDR3 DNA reads TGTGCCAGCAGCTTGGGCACTCACTATGGCTACACCTTC.

The J gene is TRBJ2-4, the V gene TRBV25-1; TRBD1 matches 9 bases. The J segment lost 9 bases and the V segment lost 4 bases, leaving 7 bases of the junction unmatched. The CDR3 totals 14 residues. CDR1 is MGHDK, CDR2 SYGVNS, per germline. In DNA, the CDR3 is TGTGCCAGCAGTGGGGACAGGGAGTTTGGCATTCAGTACTTC. It specifies CASSGDREFGIQYF.

V gene TRBV29-1 combines with J gene TRBJ1-2; D may be TRBD1 (5 bases). The CDR3 totals 12 residues. Trimming pared 6 bases from V and 2 bases from J, leaving 10 bases between. Germline V lookup: CDR1 SQVTM, CDR2 ANQGSEA. CDR3 nucleotide sequence: TGCAGCGTGCCGACAGCGAACTATGGCTACACCTTC. Its translation is CSVPTANYGYTF.

Notes on this clone: At one boundary the junction diverges from the germline segment, which might be a read error. The chain is built from TRBV7-7 and TRBJ1-3; 10 bases fit TRBD1. The CDR3 is made up of 17 amino acids. Per the germline V gene, CDR1 is SSHAT and CDR2 is FNYEAQ (reference sequence). CDR3: CASSPRPGQGFGNTIYF. The CDR3 DNA reads as TGTGCTAGCAGCCCGCGACCGGGACAGGGGTTCGGAAACACCATATATTTT.